This T cell receptor (beta chain) was retrieved from a study of blood T cell repertoires in COVID-19. Overall study context: Whether acute or convalescent, the COVID-19 samples came from the United States, Italy and Spain. In each case, the material was cDNA or gDNA derived from T cells, B-cell-depleted T cells, or PBMCs.

How the authors handled the data: Estimated nucleated cell counts came from reference gene primer amplification. TCRdb's table, derived via immunoSEQ multiplex PCR, lists solely in-frame clones and lacks some. V and J calls and clone size are copied from that table; D and trimming were computed from the DNA. The sample consists of approximately 350,000 clones, about 90% of them appearing once. Germline V lookup: CDR1 SGHRS, CDR2 YFSETQ. The CDR3 spans 16 residues. Trimming removed 9 bases from V and 1 base from J; junction bases left unmatched: 15. Sequenced: peripheral blood. The chain employs TRBV5-1 and TRBJ2-5, with 7 bases that match TRBD1. The source is a woman aged 18-29 years who had recovered from COVID-19. The CDR3 loop reads CATRAVDRARQETQYF. The CDR3 DNA is TGCGCCACACGAGCAGTAGACAGGGCACGCCAAGAGACCCAGTACTTC.